This TCR beta chain comes out of a study of OX40 agonist ivuxolimab in advanced cancers. The method was immunoSEQ multiplex PCR; TCRdb's version includes in-frame clones alone and lacks a portion of them. The sample lists about 48,000 clones, approximately 89% seen once, with 5.5% to 7.5% in the top ten. The CDR3 covers 18 residues. Losses at the gene ends were 2 bases for V and 2 bases for J; bases not matched to a gene: 10. From germline, CDR1 is LGHNA and CDR2 YSLEER. No patient had autoimmune disease or received systemic immunosuppression. This receptor was obtained from an adult with an advanced solid tumor such as melanoma, head and neck, liver or kidney cancer. The material sequenced was CD4+ or CD8+ T cells sorted from blood, taken in a trial of the OX40 agonist ivuxolimab. The chain employs TRBV4-3 and TRBJ2-1; 9 nucleotides agree with TRBD2. CDR3 sequence (DNA): TGCGCCAGCAGCCAAAAGCGGGCTAGCGGGATGACCTACAATGAGCAGTTCTTC. Its protein product is CASSQKRASGMTYNEQFF.